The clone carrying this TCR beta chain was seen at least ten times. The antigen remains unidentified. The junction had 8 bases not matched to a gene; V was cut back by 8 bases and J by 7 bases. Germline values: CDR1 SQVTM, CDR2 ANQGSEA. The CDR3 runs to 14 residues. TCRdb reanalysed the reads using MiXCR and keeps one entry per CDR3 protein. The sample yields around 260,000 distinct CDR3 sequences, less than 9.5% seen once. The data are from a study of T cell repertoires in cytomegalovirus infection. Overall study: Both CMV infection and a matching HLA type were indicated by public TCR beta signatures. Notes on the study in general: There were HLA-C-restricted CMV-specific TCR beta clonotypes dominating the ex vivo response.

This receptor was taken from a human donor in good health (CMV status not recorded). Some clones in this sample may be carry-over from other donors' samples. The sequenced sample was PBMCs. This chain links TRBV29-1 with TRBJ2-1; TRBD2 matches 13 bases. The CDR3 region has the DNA TGCAGCACCCGGACTAGCGGGGGAAAAAATGAGCAGTTCTTC. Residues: CSTRTSGGKNEQFF.